Below are 9 T cell receptor beta chains sequenced from a single sample in a study of human T cells and chemical hapten exposure. Specified time point: patch test 3, about 24 weeks after DPC sensitization. Treatment specified: therapeutic diphenylcyclopropenone sensitization with weekly scalp DPC. MiXCR, applied by TCRdb to the RACE reads, yields one record per CDR3 protein. The sample records over 55,000 distinct CDR3 sequences, approximately 13% being singletons. This sample comprised whole blood, obtained in connection with sensitization to the hapten diphenylcyclopropenone (DPC). These receptors originate from a man in his thirties or forties with alopecia areata. Some clones in this sample may be carry-over from other donors' samples.

The table lists this clonotype with many counts. The chain is built from TRBV6-2 or TRBV6-3 and TRBJ2-2; no definite D call. The germline CDR1 and CDR2 sequences are MNHEY and SVGEGT. This CDR3 spans 12 amino acids. V was shortened by 7 bases and J by 3 bases, with 6 bases between the two germline ends. The CDR3 nucleotides are TGTGCCAGCACCGTTGACACCGGGGAGCTGTTTTTT. Protein product: CASTVDTGELFF.

In its sample, this clonotype was seen a few times. The rearrangement links TRBV20-1 to TRBJ1-6, with no clear D. The CDR3 loop spans 12 amino acids. The germline CDR1 and CDR2 sequences are DFQATT and SNEGSKA (reference sequence). Trimming took off 1 base at V and 10 bases at J, with 8 bases between the two ends. As DNA, the CDR3 is TGCAGTGCTAGAGTCGTTGGATCACCCCTCCACTTT. Its translation is CSARVVGSPLHF.

This clonotype has only a few counts. The V and J genes are TRBV4-3 and TRBJ2-7; D gene ambiguous. Germline CDR1 and CDR2: LGHNA and YSLEER. This CDR3 has 15 amino acids. V lost 1 base and J 2 bases, leaving 12 bases between the germline ends. CDR3 nucleotide sequence: TGCGCCAGCAGCCAAGGGGATTCTTCTACCTACGAGCAGTACTTC. Encoded protein: CASSQGDSSTYEQYF.

This clonotype was recorded many times. The gene calls are TRBV18 and TRBJ1-6, with a tentative D call TRBD1 (5 bases). V dropped 4 bases and J dropped 5 bases, with 15 bases sitting between them. The CDR3 loop spans 16 amino acids. Germline V gene data show CDR1 as KGHSH and CDR2 as LQKENI. The CDR3 spells CASSQNSGTDNSPLHF. In DNA form, the CDR3 reads TGTGCCAGCTCACAAAACTCCGGGACCGATAATTCACCCCTCCACTTT.

This clonotype was seen a few times. The rearrangement links TRBV10-3 to TRBJ2-7; 10 nucleotides line up with TRBD1. Germline CDR1 is ENHRY and CDR2 is SYGVKD. V shed 4 bases and J 2 bases; nucleotides not matched to a gene: 5. The CDR3 is made up of 15 amino acids. For the CDR3, the DNA is TGTGCCATCAGTGGACAGGGGGCGGGGGCCTACGAGCAGTACTTC. Translated, it gives CAISGQGAGAYEQYF.

This rearrangement joins TRBV10-3 to TRBJ1-6, with 8 bases identical to TRBD1. The CDR3 is 13 residues long. CDR1 ENHRY and CDR2 SYGVKD come from the germline V gene. V was pared by 6 bases and J by 8 bases, with 3 bases of the junction left unmatched. The CDR3 nucleotides are TGTGCCATCAGGGGGACAGGAGATTCACCCCTCCACTTT. It yields the protein CAIRGTGDSPLHF.

This clonotype was seen only a few times. This chain joins TRBV7-8 and TRBJ2-2; tentatively, D is TRBD1 or TRBD2 (5 bases each). In germline, CDR1 is SGHVS, CDR2 FQNEAQ. Trimming cost V 1 base and J 6 bases, with 12 bases left between them. This CDR3 is 15 amino acids long. CDR3 residues: CASSLEVVGAGELFF. The CDR3 coding sequence is TGTGCCAGCAGCTTAGAAGTTGTGGGGGCCGGGGAGCTGTTTTTT. Drawing the rest from reference TRBV7-8 and TRBJ2-2, the complete variable domain is GAGVSQSPRYKVAKRGQDVALRCDPISGHVSLFWYQQALGQGPEFLTYFQNEAQLDKSGLPSDRFFAERPEGSVSTLKIQRTQQEDSAVYLCASSLEVVGAGELFFGEGSRLTVL.

The table lists this clonotype with many counts. The chain employs TRBV11-3 and TRBJ1-1; D is undetermined. This CDR3 is 15 amino acids long. Trimming pared 0 bases from V and 1 base from J, leaving 9 bases between. Germline V gene sequence: CDR1 SGHNT, CDR2 YENEEA. For the CDR3, the DNA is TGTGCCAGCAGCTTAGATCATGCGGGGAACACTGAAGCTTTCTTT. Translation gives CASSLDHAGNTEAFF.

This clonotype was observed a handful of times. This rearrangement joins TRBV12-3 or TRBV12-4 to TRBJ2-5, with D uncertain. Between the trimmed V and J ends, which lost 6 bases and 5 bases, there was a span of 7 bases. This CDR3 has 11 amino acids. CDR3 sequence reads: CASSPSETQYF. CDR3 sequence (DNA): TGTGCCAGCAGCCCCAGCGAGACCCAGTACTTC.